This T cell receptor beta chain was sequenced in a study of T cells in tuberculosis. Study context: The T cells targeted glucose monomycolate, a mycobacterial lipid, via CD1B.

The protocol was immunoSEQ multiplex PCR, while the TCRdb copy is restricted to in-frame clones and leaves out a portion. This sample carries over 30,000 clones, roughly 93% of them seen once, and the ten largest clones take about an eighth. Noted time point: new active TB diagnosis, blood taken before or within 7 days of starting treatment. Study-level results: Smaller distances to GMM-specific TCRs suggested their expansion in active tuberculosis.

A word on this clone: Its matching antigen is unknown.

V was pared by 3 bases and J by 4 bases, with 18 bases between. CDR1 SGHTA and CDR2 FQGNSA come from the germline V gene. The CDR3 consists of 16 residues. V gene TRBV7-2 combines with J gene TRBJ2-5; D is perhaps TRBD1 (7 bases). This receptor was obtained from an adult with tuberculosis. This specimen consisted of PBMCs, obtained at tuberculosis diagnosis. CDR3 loop: CASSFQSQGGRETQYF. Written as DNA, the CDR3 is TGTGCCAGCAGCTTTCAGAGCCAGGGGGGACGAGAGACCCAGTACTTC.